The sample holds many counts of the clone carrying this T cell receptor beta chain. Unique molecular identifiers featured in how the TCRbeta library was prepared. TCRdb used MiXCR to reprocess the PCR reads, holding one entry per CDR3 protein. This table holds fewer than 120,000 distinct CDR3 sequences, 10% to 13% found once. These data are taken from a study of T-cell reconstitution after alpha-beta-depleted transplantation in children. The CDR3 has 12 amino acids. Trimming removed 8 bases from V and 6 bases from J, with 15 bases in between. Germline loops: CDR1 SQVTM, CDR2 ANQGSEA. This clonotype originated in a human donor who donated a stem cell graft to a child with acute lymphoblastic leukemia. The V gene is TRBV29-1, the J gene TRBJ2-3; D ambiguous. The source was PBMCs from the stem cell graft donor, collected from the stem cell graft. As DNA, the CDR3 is TGCAGCTCCGGGCTCCTAGGGGATACGCAGTATTTT. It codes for CSSGLLGDTQYF.